This TCR beta chain was documented in a study of CD8 T cells in Susac syndrome. Sequencing of TCR beta drew on CD8+ and CD4+ T cells from blood. When the RNA was reverse transcribed, random hexamers were used with an input of roughly 0.5 to 1 ug. By means of immunoSEQ multiplex PCR, TCR beta CDR3 spanning 54 Vbeta and 13 Jbeta underwent amplification. TCRdb processed the immunoSEQ multiplex PCR reads anew with MiXCR; each CDR3 protein has one entry. Of about 200,000 distinct CDR3 sequences in the sample, 95% are singletons; the top ten hold 0.082%. Trimming stripped 3 bases from V and 10 bases from J, with 10 bases between. Germline V gene lookup returns CDR1 KGHSH and CDR2 LQKENI. The CDR3 spans 12 residues.

This clonotype was sampled from a human donor with multiple sclerosis. Sequencing input: CD4+ T cells from PBMCs. The chain carries TRBV18 and TRBJ2-1; a weak D match, TRBD1 (5 bases). DNA for the CDR3: TGTGCCAGCTCACCCGAGGACACGGAGCAGTTCTTC. It translates to CASSPEDTEQFF. Combining the CDR3 with reference TRBV18 and TRBJ2-1 gives the whole variable domain NAGVMQNPRHLVRRRGQEARLRCSPMKGHSHVYWYRQLPEEGLKFMVYLQKENIIDESGMPKERFSAEFPKEGPSILRIQQVVRGDSAAYFCASSPEDTEQFFGPGTRLTVL.